The T cell receptor beta chain described here comes from a study of CD8+ T cells in alopecia areata. Study-wide background: Each day, treated patients took oral tofacitinib twice, at 5 to 10 mg per dose. Study outcomes and limitations: For lesional scalp, especially alopecia totalis/universalis, clonality was higher than in normal scalp. With patients, TCR sharing proved less clear than in mice, a difference possibly related to HLA.

Germline V gene data show CDR1 as SGHTA and CDR2 as FQGNSA. V gave up 7 bases and J gave up 4 bases; unmatched junction bases: 13. The CDR3 has 16 amino acids. After isolation, RNA underwent reverse transcription to generate cDNA as the sequencing template. Profiling relied on immunoSEQ multiplex PCR, and the TCRdb table lists in-frame clones only, not all of them. The sample records hundreds of thousands of clones, roughly two thirds being singletons. Collection of lesional scalp punch biopsies and peripheral blood was performed in alopecia areata patients. With respect to this clone: What it binds is not known.

This chain links TRBV7-2 with TRBJ2-5, with 9 bases lining up with TRBD2. The TCR was taken from a human donor with alopecia areata. The specimen comprised CD4+ T cells sorted from blood, sampled at week 0. The CDR3 region has the DNA TGTGCCAGCATGCGGGTAGCGGGGGTATGGCGAGAGACCCAGTACTTC. Translated, it gives CASMRVAGVWRETQYF.